A single sample gave rise to the 19 T cell receptor beta chains below, sequenced in a study of blood T cell repertoires in COVID-19. Some clones are missing from TCRdb's copy, which holds only in-frame ones; the method was immunoSEQ multiplex PCR. This sample has 120,000 to 150,000 clones, with more than 70% found just once. Specimen: peripheral blood. The receptors here all came from a human donor in a cohort sampled during active COVID-19.

This chain uses TRBV12-5 with TRBJ1-4; perhaps TRBD1 as D (5 bases). Between the trimmed V and J ends, which lost 8 bases and 8 bases, there was a span of 24 bases. The germline V gene has CDR1 LGHNT and CDR2 FRNRAP. The CDR3 covers 16 residues. In DNA, the CDR3 is TGTGCTAGTTCACCCTCCCCAGGGCCCTCTGGGGAAAAACTGTTTTTT. This codes for CASSPSPGPSGEKLFF.

The chain joins TRBV10-3 to TRBJ1-2; tentative D call: TRBD1 (6 bases). Germline CDR1 is ENHRY and CDR2 is SYGVKD. The CDR3 runs to 13 residues. V lost 3 bases and J 8 bases, leaving 13 bases between the germline ends. The CDR3 loop reads CAISDGGSSGYTF. Written as DNA, the CDR3 is TGTGCCATCAGTGATGGGGGCTCGAGCGGCTACACCTTC.

The chain recombines TRBV6-6 with TRBJ1-1; D may be TRBD1 (5 bases). Germline assignment: CDR1 MNHNY and CDR2 SVGAGI (reference sequence). V was trimmed by 5 bases and J by 3 bases, leaving 7 bases between them. CDR3 length: 12 residues. The CDR3 DNA is TGTGCCAGCAGTCCAGGGCACACTGAAGCTTTCTTT. Its translation is CASSPGHTEAFF.

This chain links TRBV7-6 with TRBJ2-1; TRBD2 might be the D (6 bases). This CDR3 region has 12 residues. Trimming removed 7 bases from V and 11 bases from J, with 15 bases in between. Germline V gene data show CDR1 as SGHVS and CDR2 as FNYEAQ. The CDR3 DNA follows: TGTGCCAGCACCGCTTTGGGAGGAAAGCAGTTCTTC. Translating gives CASTALGGKQFF.

The chain recombines TRBV2 with TRBJ2-1; unclear D gene. V shed 1 base and J shed 8 bases, with 9 bases lying between them. The CDR3 is 13 amino acids. Germline V gives CDR1 SNHLY, CDR2 FYNNEI. The CDR3 bases are TGTGCCAGCAGTGAAGACCTAGGTGATGAGCAGTTCTTC. Protein product: CASSEDLGDEQFF.

The V gene is TRBV9, the J gene TRBJ1-1, with no clear D. Germline-derived CDR1 and CDR2 are SGDLS and YYNGEE. Between the trimmed V and J ends, which lost 4 bases and 1 base, there was a span of 8 bases. The CDR3 spans 13 residues. The CDR3 DNA reads as TGTGCCAGCAGCTTTAACACGAACACTGAAGCTTTCTTT. The encoded protein is CASSFNTNTEAFF.

The chain combines TRBV21-1 with TRBJ2-5; the table's TRBD1 call for D was not verified on the DNA. TRBV21-1 is a pseudogene locus. The CDR3 is 14 residues long. DNA for the CDR3: TGTGCCAGCAGCAAATACAGGAGTCAAGAGACCCAGTACTTC. Its translation is CASSKYRSQETQYF.

The V gene is TRBV20-1, the J gene TRBJ1-4, with 8 positions matching TRBD1. Germline CDR1 DFQATT, CDR2 SNEGSKA (reference sequence). V lost 3 bases and J lost 0; bases outside the gene matches: 3. CDR3 length equals 15 residues. CDR3 sequence: CSASDRGATNEKLFF. CDR3 DNA: TGCAGTGCTAGTGACAGGGGAGCAACTAATGAAAAACTGTTTTTT.

This clone appeared once. This chain joins TRBV19 and TRBJ2-1, with D perhaps matching TRBD1 (6 bases). Germline CDR1 LNHDA, CDR2 SQIVND (reference sequence). CDR3 size: 15 residues. Deletions cut 1 base from V and 2 bases from J, with 9 bases between. CDR3 residues: CASSIGGPPYNEQFF. CDR3 nucleotides: TGTGCCAGTAGTATAGGGGGGCCCCCCTACAATGAGCAGTTCTTC.

The chain couples TRBV4-1 to TRBJ1-2, with 8 bases that match TRBD1. V gave up 1 base and J gave up 4 bases; unmatched junction bases: 8. The germline gives CDR1 MGHRA, CDR2 YSYEKL. This CDR3 spans 16 amino acids. As DNA, the CDR3 is TGCGCCAGCAGCCAAGGGAGGGGACAGGCCGTCTATGGCTACACCTTC. Its translation: CASSQGRGQAVYGYTF.

J is TRBJ2-1 and V is TRBV9; 8 bases are a match to TRBD2. V gave up 0 bases and J gave up 0 bases; unmatched junction bases: 5. The CDR3 length is 17 residues. Germline values: CDR1 SGDLS, CDR2 YYNGEE. For the CDR3, the DNA is TGTGCCAGCAGCGTAGGTAGGGCGGGGGGCTCCTACAATGAGCAGTTCTTC. Translated: CASSVGRAGGSYNEQFF.

V and J are TRBV5-8 and TRBJ1-3, with D uncertain. V was trimmed by 2 bases and J by 2 bases, leaving 17 bases between them. The CDR3 loop spans 17 amino acids. Germline CDR1 is SGHTS and CDR2 is YDEGEE. As DNA, the CDR3 is TGTGCCAGCAGCTTTTTTCTTGGGCGCGGGGCTGGAAACACCATATATTTT. Its translation: CASSFFLGRGAGNTIYF.

The chain recombines TRBV6-4 with TRBJ2-3; 7 bases are a match to TRBD1. V gave up 0 bases and J gave up 4 bases; unmatched junction bases: 1. The CDR3 is made up of 14 amino acids. Germline CDR1 is MRHNA and CDR2 is SNTAGT. The CDR3 DNA follows: TGTGCCAGCAGTGACTCCGGGACAGCAGATACGCAGTATTTT. It codes for CASSDSGTADTQYF.

The V and J genes are TRBV18 and TRBJ1-2, with 8 bases aligning to TRBD1. V lost 2 bases, J lost 6 bases, and 11 bases stayed unmatched. Germline values: CDR1 KGHSH, CDR2 LQKENI. CDR3 length: 16 residues. The CDR3: CASSPRGDRSFDGYTF. For the CDR3, the DNA is TGTGCCAGCTCACCAAGGGGGGACAGGTCTTTCGATGGCTACACCTTC.

The chain is built from TRBV6-6 and TRBJ2-5; TRBD1 aligns across 8 bases. The germline gives CDR1 MNHNY, CDR2 SVGAGI (reference sequence). The CDR3 extends over 14 amino acids. V lost 6 bases, J lost 7 bases, and 10 bases stayed unmatched. Here the CDR3 DNA reads TGTGCCAGCAGCTCGGGACAGGCAATAGGGACCCAGTACTTC. Translation gives CASSSGQAIGTQYF.

This rearrangement joins TRBV7-9 to TRBJ2-3; 8 bases are shared with TRBD2. Germline CDR1 SEHNR, CDR2 FQNEAQ (reference sequence). J gave up 2 bases and V 1 base, and 8 bases lay outside the gene matches. CDR3 length: 17 amino acids. The chain's CDR3 is CASSLERSSGPTDTQYF. The CDR3 nucleotides are TGTGCCAGCAGCTTAGAAAGGTCTAGCGGGCCCACAGATACGCAGTATTTT.

V and J are TRBV19 and TRBJ1-1; D perhaps matches TRBD1 (5 bases). Trimming left V 1 base short and J 2 bases short, with 14 bases between. This CDR3 comprises 16 residues. Germline V lookup: CDR1 LNHDA, CDR2 SQIVND (reference sequence). The CDR3 DNA is TGTGCCAGTAGTATAGTTTGGGCAGGGATCAACACTGAAGCTTTCTTT. It is translated as CASSIVWAGINTEAFF. The full variable domain, its missing parts supplied by reference TRBV19 and TRBJ1-1, is DGGITQSPKYLFRKEGQNVTLSCEQNLNHDAMYWYRQDPGQGLRLIYYSQIVNDFQKGDIAEGYSVSREKKESFPLTVTSAQKNPTAFYLCASSIVWAGINTEAFFGQGTRLTVV.

The chain uses TRBV15 and TRBJ1-3, with D hard to call. Germline assignment: CDR1 LNHNV and CDR2 YYDKDF (reference sequence). The CDR3 consists of 16 residues. Deletions cut 1 base from V and 2 bases from J, with 12 bases between. The CDR3: CATSRGRSVAGNTIYF. CDR3 DNA: TGTGCCACCAGCAGAGGGAGATCGGTGGCTGGAAACACCATATATTTT.

J is TRBJ2-3 and V is TRBV14; perhaps TRBD2 as D (6 bases). Germline CDR1 is SGHDN and CDR2 is FVKESK. This CDR3 is built from 15 residues. V lost 3 bases and J lost 2, with 12 bases in between. The CDR3 DNA reads as TGTGCCAGCAGCCAGGCGGGGTGGGTCACAGATACGCAGTATTTT. Encoded protein: CASSQAGWVTDTQYF. The full variable domain, completed using reference TRBV14 and TRBJ2-3, is EAGVTQFPSHSVIEKGQTVTLRCDPISGHDNLYWYRRVMGKEIKFLLHFVKESKQDESGMPNNRFLAERTGGTYSTLKVQPAELEDSGVYFCASSQAGWVTDTQYFGPGTRLTVL.